This T cell receptor beta chain originates from a study of cytomegalovirus exposure and HLA in healthy donors (dated by TCRdb to about 2017). In terms of the full investigation: An earlier analysis of some 620 of the donors reported roughly 300 Gb of sequence data and about 120 million unique TCR beta sequences obtained from 180 million or so T cells. In addition to the first cohort of around 670 subjects, a separate validation cohort of 130 or so different subjects was used. The later analysis used no new phenotypic data to find candidate immune exposures, relying instead on TCR beta sequences and their occurrence across donors. Using immunosequencing, the study profiled T cell repertoires from approximately 700 subjects and related those repertoires to cytomegalovirus serostatus. Approximately 310 gigabases of sequencing data and approximately 80 million unique TCR sequences were included in an early release covering about 620 HLA-typed donors. Class I and class II HLA loci were covered by the typing at four-digit resolution. Among the roughly 390 genotyped donors, approximately 77% belonged to the genetic ancestry cluster associated with self-reported Caucasian donors. An earlier analysis of 587 of the donors used high-throughput TCR beta sequencing to judge whether each TCR beta V gene segment behaved as functional or pseudogenic. A later analysis re-analyzed previously published TCR beta repertoires from several hundred donors and added high-resolution HLA genotyping to study TCR occurrence patterns. Among almost 400 genotyped donors of the cohort, an average of 235,054 unique TCR beta nucleotide sequences were sequenced per donor, roughly 20% of them non-productive. The study was designed to test whether signatures of past pathogen exposure could be identified by cataloging public T cell receptors. Typing coverage differed by locus: A, B, C, DRB1 and DQB1 were typed in roughly 629-630 donors, DQA1 in 500 to 550, DPA1 in some 610, and DPB1 in roughly 450. Genome-wide SNP genotypes for about 65% of the roughly 700 donors were used in a later genetic analysis, which treated that subset as a discovery cohort. Because of strong linkage in the cohort, roughly five DR-DQ haplotypes were treated as single units for association and clustering. All discovery cohort repertoires had been generated using a single sequencing platform. Donor age, sex, ethnicity and CMV serostatus were compiled together with the repertoire data. High-throughput TCR immunosequencing, statistical association of individual TCRs with disease status, and machine learning were combined to predict cytomegalovirus infection status.

The library was built by means of the immunoSEQ multiplex PCR assay. A mixture of 60 forward primers for TCR Vbeta segments and 13 reverse primers for TCR Jbeta segments was used in the multiplex PCR. A multiplex PCR assay on genomic DNA amplified the CDR3 region of rearranged TCR beta genes. The amplified TCR beta libraries were sequenced on the Illumina HiSeq System as 87-base-pair reads. The original pipeline was this. In a later analysis, roughly 80 million unique TCR beta chains were counted across the roughly 670 repertoires, and approximately 11 million of these chains were shared by at least two donors. A nearest-neighbor algorithm error-corrected the raw reads and collapsed the reads into unique sequences, merging closely related sequences to remove PCR and sequencing errors. To assign V, D and J gene segments, CDR3 sequences were aligned to IMGT reference sequences. For a sequence to be retained, a match of at least six nucleotides was required to both a V gene segment and a J gene segment. A rearrangement counted as productive if the CDR3 had no stop codons and remained in frame with V and J, and every other rearrangement counted as non-productive. Following IMGT convention, CDR3 was defined as the stretch from the second conserved V-encoded cysteine up to the conserved J-encoded phenylalanine. The earlier analysis of 587 of the donors excluded sequences that lacked an unambiguous match to a single V gene segment. In an earlier analysis of around 600 of the donors, V segments were called functional above 56.7% productive rearrangements and were called segregating when the between-donor standard deviation exceeded 5%. To diagnose cytomegalovirus status from the catalog of TCR beta chain sequences, a statistical classification framework was built. In a later analysis, V and J genes were assigned by comparing TCR nucleotide sequences against IMGT/GENE-DB human TR gene sequences. Using the TCRdist pipeline, a later analysis assigned CDR3 sequences along with most-parsimonious VDJ recombination scenarios. In a later analysis, each TCR beta chain was defined by its CDR3 amino acid sequence together with its V-gene family, and reads without a unique V-gene family were excluded. To address suspected cross-contamination and a sequencing artifact, a later analysis removed 592 highly shared, low-generation-probability nucleotide sequences. For each public chain, a later analysis derived a clonal expansion index from normalized ranks of inferred template counts within each repertoire. In a later analysis, generation probabilities were computed with a VDJ recombination model fitted to out-of-frame rearrangements, and the resulting probabilities were checked against IGoR. In a later analysis, hypergeometric tests were used to score TCR-TCR, TCR-HLA and TCR-CMV co-occurrence, with a repertoire-size bias correction applied to TCR pairs. To estimate false discovery rates, a later analysis permuted the HLA or CMV assignments 20 times. In a later analysis, co-occurring TCRs were grouped using DBSCAN, with TCRdist sequence similarity added in when clustering inside HLA-allele-positive subsets. Repertoires with fewer than 30,000 or more than 120,000 public chains, plus five repertoires with anomalous nucleotide sharing, were excluded from co-occurrence clustering. TCRdb's version of the immuneACCESS table is confined to in-frame rearrangements and falls short of the full clone set. An unresolved V gene accounts for under half of the shortfall where checked; the remainder is of unknown origin. V, J and clone size derive from that table, while D and trimming were established from the DNA sequence. The table for this sample lists about 130,000 clones; over 60% of them were counted only once. Jointly, the top ten make up just over 1% of the sample.

The sample holds a few counts of this clone. No antigen is known for it. Per-base quality was not reported, and no clone a single base away is much larger than it. What the work shows at the level of the full study, not this receptor alone: In a later genetic analysis, a missense DCLRE1C variant was associated with V-gene and J-gene trimming of TCR beta chains, and the association was replicated in an independent cohort. Three of the identified cytomegalovirus-associated TCR beta chains were confirmed in vitro to be specific for cytomegalovirus antigens. When HLA alleles, especially DR and DQ, strongly co-occurred, TCR associations were difficult to assign to individual alleles. Linkage disequilibrium might explain the correlated functional status among segregating V segments, but an unknown experimental factor could not be excluded. The sequencing pipeline was judged likely to have produced a cluster of highly shared sequence variants as a technical artifact. A further reported finding was that TCR beta sequences accurately predicted the HLA-A and HLA-B alleles for most subjects in the first cohort. Over 15 rarely observed V segments, including chromosome 9 orphons, were excluded from the earlier analysis of a few hundred of the donors because counts were too low. Some IMGT-functional V segments, including TRBV6-2 and TRBV6-3, could not be told apart with the 87-base-pair reads, so those segments were excluded. Only TCR beta chains were sequenced in this cohort, and the absence of alpha or paired-chain data limited detectable features. According to a later genetic analysis, donors in an Asian-associated ancestry cluster had fewer N-insertions in productive TCRs than the approximately 650-donor mean. Sequencing depth was assumed to be roughly uniform across donors in the presence/absence analyses, though that assumption may not hold. According to a later analysis, parvovirus B19, influenza, CMV and Epstein-Barr virus appeared linked to several top co-occurrence clusters. At a false discovery rate of 0.05, a later analysis linked under 20,000 TCR beta sequences to specific HLA alleles. According to a later analysis, most CMV-associated TCR beta chains appeared to be HLA-restricted, and the HLA associations seemed to be driven largely by CMV exposure. Across donors, most TCR sequences were observed very rarely, whereas some public TCRs were present in many individuals. A later analysis found that HLA-associated TCR beta chains were more clonally expanded and had lower generation probabilities than equally common non-associated chains. In an earlier analysis of a few hundred of the donors, most TCR beta V segments were observed in productive rearrangements about 87% or about 30% of the time, broadly matching IMGT annotations. A later analysis found that TCR association rates varied across HLA loci, with DRB1 alleles showing the most associated TCRs and HLA-C alleles the fewest. In the study, approximately 160 TCR beta chains were listed as associated with cytomegalovirus. According to the authors, the approach could potentially be generalized to other disease states and immunological phenotypes. In both the original and validation cohorts, the classifier was reported to diagnose cytomegalovirus status with high specificity and sensitivity. HLA typing was unavailable for some donors at each locus, so association tests used only the typed subset. For the cohort, immune exposure information was limited to CMV serostatus.

In total, roughly 670 healthy bone marrow donors made up the cohort. At the time of sampling, all cohort members were nominally healthy, though unrecorded immune exposures were likely present. CMV serostatus was recorded as positive for roughly 290 and negative for about 50% of the roughly 670 cohort members, whereas no CMV serostatus was recorded for the donor in question. Every donor gave a peripheral blood sample, and the peripheral blood mononuclear cells from that sample were used for TCR beta sequencing. The Qiagen DNeasy Blood Extraction Kit was used to extract genomic DNA from the blood cell samples. Cut back by 5 bases and 4 bases, the V and J ends lie 14 bases apart. From a lookup of the germline V gene (reference sequence), CDR1 and CDR2 are SGHAT and FQDESV. Spanning cysteine to phenylalanine, the CDR3 consists of 14 amino acids. CDR3 DNA only is kept here, 42 bases in frame from base 1.

The rearrangement joined TRBV11-1 to TRBJ1-2; no D gene is confidently identified. The sample comprised PBMCs. This TCR was recovered from a human donor in good health. CDR3 protein: CASSTPGGFYGYTF. The nucleotides read TGTGCCAGCAGCACCCCTGGAGGCTTCTATGGCTACACCTTC.